This T cell receptor (beta chain) was observed in a study of T cells after posttransplantation cyclophosphamide. Methotrexate plus calcineurin inhibitor accompanied controls' myeloablative marrow transplants; sampling was 1 year later. Generated by immunoSEQ multiplex PCR, the TCRdb table keeps only in-frame clones and is missing some. The profile shows roughly 14,000 clones, approximately 81% of them singletons. Study-level points and caveats: Skin or GI-infiltrating T cells shared few TRB sequences with blood. Recipient CMV seropositivity and CMV reactivation strongly tracked TRB clonality.

In this sample, this clone turned up once. The antigen is unknown. CDR3 length: 14 residues. Between the trimmed V and J ends, which lost 3 bases and 4 bases, there was a span of 12 bases. CDR1 is SGDLS, CDR2 YYNGEE, per germline. The chain couples TRBV9 to TRBJ2-3, with D possibly TRBD1 on 5 matching bases. The source is a male patient under 35 who received an allogeneic stem cell transplant from a related donor, was CMV-positive, and had no GVHD. Some T cells may have originated in the graft donor. Sequenced here: PBMCs, sampled less than 400 days after allogeneic stem cell transplant with calcineurin inhibitor and methotrexate. The CDR3 DNA reads TGTGCCAGCAGCGCCCTTTCAGGGTCAGATACGCAGTATTTT. This codes for CASSALSGSDTQYF.